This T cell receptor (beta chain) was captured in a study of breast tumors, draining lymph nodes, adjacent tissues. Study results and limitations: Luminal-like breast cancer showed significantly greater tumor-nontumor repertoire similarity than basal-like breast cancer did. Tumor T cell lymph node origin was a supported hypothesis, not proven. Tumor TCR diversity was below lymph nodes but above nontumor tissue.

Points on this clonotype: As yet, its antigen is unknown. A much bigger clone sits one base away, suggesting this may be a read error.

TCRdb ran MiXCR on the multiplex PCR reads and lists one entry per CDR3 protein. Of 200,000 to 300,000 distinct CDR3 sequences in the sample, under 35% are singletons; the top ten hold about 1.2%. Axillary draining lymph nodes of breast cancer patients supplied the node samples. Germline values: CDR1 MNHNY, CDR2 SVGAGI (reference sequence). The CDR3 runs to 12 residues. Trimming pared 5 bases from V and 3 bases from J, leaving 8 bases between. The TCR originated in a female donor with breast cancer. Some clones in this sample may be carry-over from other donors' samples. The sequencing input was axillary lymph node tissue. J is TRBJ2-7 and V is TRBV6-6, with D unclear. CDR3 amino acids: CASSHQDYEQYF. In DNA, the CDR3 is TGTGCCAGCAGTCACCAGGACTACGAGCAGTACTTC.